The present T cell receptor beta chain was sequenced within a study of T cell responses to AZD1222 COVID-19 vaccine. Study findings and constraints: Baseline seropositives among AZD1222 recipients totaled only five to seven. Spike as a whole was targeted by vaccine-associated CD4 TCRs, dominant at 160-218 and 743-854.

Libraries were prepared by immunoSEQ multiplex PCR; TCRdb keeps only in-frame clonotypes and omits some of them. The sample has roughly 150,000 clones, around nine tenths seen once; the top ten hold approximately 5%. Details on this clone: Its antigen is unknown.

Trimming took off 2 bases at V and 4 bases at J, with 17 bases between the two ends. The CDR3 runs 16 residues. The germline gives CDR1 MNHEY, CDR2 SVGAGI. The clonotype originates from an adult in good health. This chain links TRBV6-5 with TRBJ1-2; possibly TRBD1 for D (6 bases). Sequencing used peripheral blood, obtained on day 0 of AZD1222 vaccination. The CDR3 DNA sequence: TGTGCCAGCAGTTACAGACAGGCGGCGGGCACCTATGGCTACACCTTC. It yields the protein CASSYRQAAGTYGYTF.